This entry lists 23 T cell receptor beta chains sequenced from one sample in a study of control samples from healthy donors and cancer patients. Repertoires were generated with immunoSEQ multiplex PCR, while TCRdb's copy carries only in-frame clones and drops some. There are 150,000 to 200,000 clones in the sample, with approximately 2.2% held by the top ten. Sequencing was performed on blood. The receptors derive from a woman aged 25 to 39 in good health.

As DNA, the CDR3 is TGTGCCAGCAGCCGAGGTGCCCGGGACAGCTATGGCTACACCTTC. The encoded protein is CASSRGARDSYGYTF. The chain has TRBV7-9 and TRBJ1-2; 7 bases are shared with TRBD1. This CDR3 region has 15 residues. Germline values: CDR1 SEHNR, CDR2 FQNEAQ (reference sequence). The junction had 10 bases not matched to a gene; V was cut back by 5 bases and J by 4 bases.

The CDR3 here is CASPDSTSGEQFF. CDR3 sequence (DNA): TGTGCCAGCCCGGACAGCACCTCCGGTGAGCAGTTCTTC. This chain joins TRBV28 and TRBJ2-1; a weak D match, TRBD1 (6 bases). The CDR3 runs to 13 residues. The V and J ends lost 8 bases and 9 bases respectively, with 17 bases between them. Germline assignment: CDR1 MDHEN and CDR2 SYDVKM.

V is TRBV18 and J is TRBJ2-1; TRBD1 aligns across 9 bases. CDR1 and CDR2 from the germline V gene are KGHSH and LQKENI. Trimming cost V 6 bases and J 10 bases; bases outside gene matches: 7. The CDR3 is 13 residues long. The CDR3 here is CASSPRTGEEQFF. The CDR3 nucleotides are TGTGCCAGCTCCCCCAGGACAGGGGAAGAGCAGTTCTTC.

The CDR3 DNA sequence: TGTGCCAGCAGCTTAGACCTCAGCGTCGGGGGATCTTACAATGAGCAGTTCTTC. Translation gives CASSLDLSVGGSYNEQFF. The chain couples TRBV13 to TRBJ2-1, with D possibly being TRBD2 (6 bases). V was pared by 1 base and J by 4 bases, with 20 bases between. The germline V gene has CDR1 PRHDT and CDR2 FYEKMQ (reference sequence). The CDR3 extends over 18 amino acids. Based on the CDR3 plus reference TRBV13 and TRBJ2-1, the full variable domain is AAGVIQSPRHLIKEKRETATLKCYPIPRHDTVYWYQQGPGQDPQFLISFYEKMQSDKGSIPDRFSAQQFSDYHSELNMSSLELGDSALYFCASSLDLSVGGSYNEQFFGPGTRLTVL.

The chain links TRBV13 to TRBJ1-6; tentatively, D is TRBD1 (5 bases). The germline V gene has CDR1 PRHDT and CDR2 FYEKMQ (reference sequence). CDR3 length equals 16 residues. Trimming took 5 bases from V and 0 from J, leaving 11 bases between them. The CDR3 DNA sequence: TGTGCCAGCAGCCCTCGACAGAGCTCCTATAATTCACCCCTCCACTTT. Its translation: CASSPRQSSYNSPLHF.

Written as DNA, the CDR3 is TGTGCCAGCAGTTTGGGTAATTCACCCCTCCACTTT. It encodes CASSLGNSPLHF. The genes are TRBV6-2 or TRBV6-3 and TRBJ1-6; D remains unclear. Deletions cut 4 bases from V and 6 bases from J, with 4 bases between. The CDR3 spans 12 residues. Per the germline V gene, CDR1 is MNHEY and CDR2 is SVGEGT.

The chain couples TRBV3-1 (or the pseudogene TRBV3-2) to TRBJ2-5, with 9 bases aligning to TRBD2. Germline loops: CDR1 LGHDT, CDR2 YNNKEL (reference sequence). The CDR3 is 15 amino acids. Trimming removed 3 bases from V and 2 bases from J; junction bases left unmatched: 4. As DNA, the CDR3 is TGTGCCAGCAGCCATTCGCTAGCGGGACAAGAGACCCAGTACTTC. Residues: CASSHSLAGQETQYF.

This chain joins TRBV28 and TRBJ2-1; 9 nucleotides align to TRBD1. The CDR3 is 15 amino acids. The V segment lost 6 bases and the J segment 4 bases; nucleotides outside the gene matches: 7. CDR1 is MDHEN, CDR2 SYDVKM, per germline. The CDR3 bases are TGTGCCAGCAGCGTATCAGGGACAGGGTACAATGAGCAGTTCTTC. Protein sequence: CASSVSGTGYNEQFF. Complete variable domain (other parts from reference TRBV28 and TRBJ2-1): DVKVTQSSRYLVKRTGEKVFLECVQDMDHENMFWYRQDPGLGLRLIYFSYDVKMKEKGDIPEGYSVSREKKERFSLILESASTNQTSMYLCASSVSGTGYNEQFFGPGTRLTVL.

The chain uses TRBV27 and TRBJ2-5, with 7 bases identical to TRBD1. The CDR3 is 13 residues long. J was trimmed by 5 bases and V by 7 bases; bases with no gene match: 7. Germline V gene data show CDR1 as MNHEY and CDR2 as SMNVEV (reference sequence). The CDR3 reads CASMTGNRETQYF. The CDR3 bases are TGTGCCAGCATGACAGGGAATCGGGAGACCCAGTACTTC.

The rearrangement links TRBV19 to TRBJ2-7, with D uncertain. Germline V lookup: CDR1 LNHDA, CDR2 SQIVND (reference sequence). Trimming pared 1 base from V and 3 bases from J, leaving 7 bases between. The CDR3 totals 13 residues. The CDR3 DNA reads TGTGCCAGTAGTATAGCGGGCCTCTACGAGCAGTACTTC. This gives the protein CASSIAGLYEQYF. Full variable domain (missing parts from reference TRBV19 and TRBJ2-7): DGGITQSPKYLFRKEGQNVTLSCEQNLNHDAMYWYRQDPGQGLRLIYYSQIVNDFQKGDIAEGYSVSREKKESFPLTVTSAQKNPTAFYLCASSIAGLYEQYFGPGTRLTVT.

The J gene is TRBJ1-2, the V gene TRBV24-1; 7 bases fit TRBD1. V shed 1 base, J shed 3 bases, and the junction held 13 bases outside the gene matches. This CDR3 comprises 18 residues. Germline CDR1 is KGHDR and CDR2 is SFDVKD. DNA of the CDR3: TGTGCCACCAGTGATTTCACGCACTCAGGGGGAGGAGACTATGGCTACACCTTC. Translation: CATSDFTHSGGGDYGYTF.

The chain uses TRBV7-2 and TRBJ1-6; the match to TRBD1 covers 10 bases. CDR3 length equals 19 residues. The germline V gene has CDR1 SGHTA and CDR2 FQGNSA. Trimming at V came to 1 base and at J to 2 bases, leaving 8 bases not matched to a gene. In DNA, the CDR3 is TGTGCCAGCAGCTTAGGTTGGACAGGGGGAAAGACCTATAATTCACCCCTCCACTTT. It yields the protein CASSLGWTGGKTYNSPLHF.

The chain uses TRBV28 and TRBJ2-1; possibly TRBD1 for D (5 bases). V lost 4 bases and J lost 5, with 15 bases in between. The germline V gene has CDR1 MDHEN and CDR2 SYDVKM. This CDR3 spans 15 amino acids. The CDR3 loop is CASSYFNRSHNEQFF. In nucleotides, the CDR3 is TGTGCCAGCAGTTACTTCAACAGGTCCCACAATGAGCAGTTCTTC.

V gene TRBV5-6 combines with J gene TRBJ2-3, with D unclear. This CDR3 has 12 amino acids. Germline V lookup: CDR1 SGHDT, CDR2 YYEEEE. V shed 0 bases and J shed 3 bases, with 2 bases lying between them. The CDR3 DNA is TGTGCCAGCAGCTTGGAAACAGATACGCAGTATTTT. Translated, it gives CASSLETDTQYF.

In the case of this clone: Other DNA sequences in the same sample also yield this CDR3. V is TRBV5-6 and J is TRBJ1-2; 11 nucleotides align to TRBD1. V shed 5 bases, J shed 4 bases, and the junction held 4 bases outside the gene matches. Per germline, CDR1 SGHDT and CDR2 YYEEEE. There are 14 residues in the CDR3. CDR3: CASSSGTGGYGYTF. The CDR3 DNA sequence: TGTGCCAGCAGTTCCGGGACAGGGGGCTATGGCTACACCTTC.

Comment on this clone: Germline is not matched at one junction end, which may reflect a read error. The gene calls are TRBV19 and TRBJ1-4; D gene uncertain. Germline lookup yields CDR1 LNHDA and CDR2 SQIVND (reference sequence). The CDR3 is made up of 10 amino acids. The CDR3 DNA reads TGTGCCAGTAGTCGGGGAAAAACTGTTTTT. Translation gives CASSRGKTVF.

The gene calls are TRBV28 and TRBJ2-7; tentative D call: TRBD1 (8 bases). Looked up from germline, CDR1 is MDHEN and CDR2 is SYDVKM. The CDR3 totals 15 residues. V gave up 5 bases and J gave up 1 base, with 15 bases separating them. DNA of the CDR3: TGTGCCAGCAGTCCGGGAGGACAGGGATCCTACGAGCAGTACTTC. Protein product: CASSPGGQGSYEQYF.

The J gene is TRBJ2-2, the V gene TRBV10-3; 7 nucleotides agree with TRBD1. Germline V CDR1 and CDR2: ENHRY, SYGVKD. J lost 6 bases, V lost 7 bases, and 8 bases had no gene match. The CDR3 runs to 14 residues. The CDR3 is CAIKGGERAGELFF. The CDR3 nucleotides are TGTGCCATCAAAGGGGGCGAGAGGGCCGGGGAGCTGTTTTTT.

The chain uses TRBV24-1 and TRBJ1-2, with unresolved D. The V end lost 3 bases, the J end lost 10 bases, and 17 bases lay between the germline ends. The CDR3 is made up of 14 amino acids. Germline V gives CDR1 KGHDR, CDR2 SFDVKD. CDR3 region: CATSDPGPGDDYTF. The DNA of the CDR3 is TGTGCCACCAGTGATCCTGGACCCGGAGACGACTACACCTTC.

This chain joins TRBV6-5 and TRBJ1-4, with a weak D call TRBD1 (5 bases). The V end was cut by 2 bases, the J end by 6 bases, with 13 bases between. This CDR3 is built from 15 residues. Germline-derived CDR1 and CDR2 are MNHEY and SVGAGI. Here the CDR3 reads CASSYRRLGDEKLFF. CDR3 coding DNA: TGTGCCAGCAGTTACCGGCGGTTGGGGGATGAAAAACTGTTTTTT.

This sequence joins TRBV10-1 and TRBJ2-1, with TRBD1 matching 10 bases. J lost 3 bases, V lost 5 bases, and 4 bases had no gene match. The CDR3 covers 15 residues. The germline V gene has CDR1 WNHNN and CDR2 SYGVQD (reference sequence). The CDR3 sequence: CASSPGQGSYNEQFF. CDR3 nucleotide sequence: TGCGCCAGCAGTCCGGGACAGGGGAGCTACAATGAGCAGTTCTTC.

The chain employs TRBV29-1 and TRBJ2-7, with 9 bases fitting TRBD1. The CDR3 is 14 residues long. The V and J ends lost 1 base and 2 bases, in that order; junction bases with no gene match: 3. Germline CDR1 reads SQVTM; CDR2 reads ANQGSEA. Here the CDR3 reads CSVEGTGVPYEQYF. CDR3 DNA sequence: TGCAGCGTTGAAGGGACAGGGGTCCCCTACGAGCAGTACTTC.

CDR3 sequence (DNA): TGCGCCAGCAGTGAATGGACAGGAGTCACCGGGGAGCTGTTTTTT. Residues: CASSEWTGVTGELFF. This rearrangement joins TRBV10-1 to TRBJ2-2; 7 positions agree with TRBD1. Germline V gene lookup returns CDR1 WNHNN and CDR2 SYGVQD (reference sequence). This CDR3 spans 15 amino acids. The J segment lost 4 bases and the V segment lost 3 bases, leaving 5 bases of the junction unmatched.